This TCR beta chain was recovered during a study of blood T cell repertoires in COVID-19 (dated by TCRdb to 2020 to 2021). As for the study more broadly: Samples covering the acute and convalescent phases of COVID-19 were provided by collaborators in the United States, Italy and Spain. The material from the prospective study consisted of cDNA or gDNA derived from T cells, B-cell-depleted T cells, or PBMCs. HLA class I and class II types, where available, came from metadata supplied by the sample provider rather than from assay-based typing. The dataset comprised deeply sampled blood TCRbeta repertoires from subjects exposed to, actively infected with, or recovered from COVID-19. A de-identified subject ID, COVID-19 status, age in years and sex were almost always included in the sample metadata. The samples were drawn from the first 160 participants of the ongoing ImmuneRACE study and from 950 to 1,500 subjects provided by 6 global collaborators. The repertoires were made available in a free public database intended to serve as a resource for research on the immune response to SARS-CoV-2. Broad study findings and their caveats: How much clinical and demographic metadata was included differed by source and by participant, and the metadata was provided uncurated.

Each collaborating institution followed its own protocols to collect whole blood in K2EDTA tubes. For TCRbeta analysis, collaborators shipped samples as frozen whole blood, isolated PBMCs, or DNA extracted from either of those sample types. TCRbeta CDR3 regions were amplified from genomic DNA using the immunoSEQ Assay, a bias-controlled multiplex PCR. The published analysis was carried out like this. The number of nucleated cells in each sample was estimated by amplification of reference gene primers within the assay. To quantify the absolute abundance of each unique TCRbeta CDR3 rearrangement, sequence reads were collapsed and filtered. For each sample, productive Simpson clonality was calculated as the square root of Simpson's diversity index over productive rearrangements. TCRdb took over this immuneACCESS table, retaining in-frame rearrangements with V and J assigned. Such tables are incomplete; in checked studies, under half of the missing clones stem from an unresolved V gene, and the remainder is unexplained. The DNA gave D and trimming, while V, J and clone size come from that table. In this sample the table shows 95,000 to 150,000 clones, just over 85% of which occur a single time. 0.7% to 0.9% of the sample is taken by the ten largest.

Note on this clone: Its binding antigen is unknown. Base qualities are not recorded, but no much larger clone differs from it by a single base.

CDR1 and CDR2, looked up from the germline V gene (reference sequence), are LGHDT and YNNKEL. V is reduced by 2 bases and J by 0 bases, leaving a spacing of 8 bases between them. Including the terminal cysteine and phenylalanine, the CDR3 comprises 15 residues. Left in the record is the CDR3 DNA by itself, 45 bases read in frame from the first base. The sample was peripheral blood. The chain was built from TRBV3-1 (or the pseudogene TRBV3-2) and TRBJ2-1, with the D segment identity uncertain. The clonotype originates from a woman aged 50 to 60 with active or convalescent COVID-19. The bases read TGTGCCAGCAGCCAATCCCCTAGCTCCTACAATGAGCAGTTCTTC. Translation gives CASSQSPSSYNEQFF.